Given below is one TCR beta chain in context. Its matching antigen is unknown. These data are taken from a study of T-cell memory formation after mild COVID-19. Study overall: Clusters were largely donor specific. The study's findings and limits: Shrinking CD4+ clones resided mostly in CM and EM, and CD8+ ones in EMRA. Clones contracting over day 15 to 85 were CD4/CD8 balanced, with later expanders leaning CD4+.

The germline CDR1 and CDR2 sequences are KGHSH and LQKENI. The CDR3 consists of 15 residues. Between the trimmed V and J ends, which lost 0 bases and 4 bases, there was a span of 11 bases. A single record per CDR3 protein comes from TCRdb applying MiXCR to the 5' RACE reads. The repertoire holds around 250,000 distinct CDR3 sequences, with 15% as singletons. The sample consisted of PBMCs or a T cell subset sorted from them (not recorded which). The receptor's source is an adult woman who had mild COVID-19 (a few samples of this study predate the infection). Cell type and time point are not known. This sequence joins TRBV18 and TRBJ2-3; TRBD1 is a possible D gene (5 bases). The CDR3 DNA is TGTGCCAGCTCACCACCGGGGCGACCCTCAGATACGCAGTATTTT. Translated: CASSPPGRPSDTQYF.